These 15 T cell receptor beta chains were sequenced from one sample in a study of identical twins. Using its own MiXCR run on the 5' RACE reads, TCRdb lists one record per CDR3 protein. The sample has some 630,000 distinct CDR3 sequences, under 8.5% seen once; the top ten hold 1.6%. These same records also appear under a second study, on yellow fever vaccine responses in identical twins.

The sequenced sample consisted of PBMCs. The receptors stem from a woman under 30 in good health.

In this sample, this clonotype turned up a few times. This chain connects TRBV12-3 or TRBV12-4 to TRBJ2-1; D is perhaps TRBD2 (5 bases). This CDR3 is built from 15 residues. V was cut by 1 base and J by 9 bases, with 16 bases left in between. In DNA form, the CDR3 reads TGTGCCAGCAGTTTAGTCTCATCAGGCCGGGGTGAGCAGTTCTTC. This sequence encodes CASSLVSSGRGEQFF.

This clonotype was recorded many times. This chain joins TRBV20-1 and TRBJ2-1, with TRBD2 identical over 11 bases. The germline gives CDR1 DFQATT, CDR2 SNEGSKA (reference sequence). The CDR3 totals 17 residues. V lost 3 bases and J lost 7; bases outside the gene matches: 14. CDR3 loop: CSARRLPSGGKVNEQFF. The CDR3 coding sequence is TGCAGTGCTAGGCGCCTCCCTAGCGGGGGGAAGGTGAATGAGCAGTTCTTC.

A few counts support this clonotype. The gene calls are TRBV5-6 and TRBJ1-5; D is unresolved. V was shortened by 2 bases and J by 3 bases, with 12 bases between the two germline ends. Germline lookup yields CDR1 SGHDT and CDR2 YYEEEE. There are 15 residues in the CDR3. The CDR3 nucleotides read TGTGCCAGCAGCTTAGCAGGCGAGATCAATCAGCCCCAGCATTTT. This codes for CASSLAGEINQPQHF.

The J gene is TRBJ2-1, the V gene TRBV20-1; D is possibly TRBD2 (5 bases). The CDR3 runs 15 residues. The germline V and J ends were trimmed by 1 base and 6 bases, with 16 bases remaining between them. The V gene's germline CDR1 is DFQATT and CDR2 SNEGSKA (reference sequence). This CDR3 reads CSARAPGKVANEQFF. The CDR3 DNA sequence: TGCAGTGCTAGAGCCCCCGGGAAGGTGGCCAATGAGCAGTTCTTC.

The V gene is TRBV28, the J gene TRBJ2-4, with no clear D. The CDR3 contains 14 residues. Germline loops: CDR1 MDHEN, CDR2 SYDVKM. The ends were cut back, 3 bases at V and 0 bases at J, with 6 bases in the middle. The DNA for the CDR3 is TGTGCCAGCAGTTTTGTGGAAGCCAAAAACATTCAGTACTTC. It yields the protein CASSFVEAKNIQYF. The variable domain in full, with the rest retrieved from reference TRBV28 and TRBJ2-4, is DVKVTQSSRYLVKRTGEKVFLECVQDMDHENMFWYRQDPGLGLRLIYFSYDVKMKEKGDIPEGYSVSREKKERFSLILESASTNQTSMYLCASSFVEAKNIQYFGAGTRLSVL.

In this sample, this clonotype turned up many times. The CDR3 nucleotides read TGTGCCAGCAGCCACTTTATATCCCTCAATCAGCCCCAGCATTTT. Translating it yields CASSHFISLNQPQHF. The J gene is TRBJ1-5, the V gene TRBV12-3 or TRBV12-4; D uncertain. V was pared by 6 bases and J by 3 bases, with 15 bases between. This CDR3 is built from 15 residues.

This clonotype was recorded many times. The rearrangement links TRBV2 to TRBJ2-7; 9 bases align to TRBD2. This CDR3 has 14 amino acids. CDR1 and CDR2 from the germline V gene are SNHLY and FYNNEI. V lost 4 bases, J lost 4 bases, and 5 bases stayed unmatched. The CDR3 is CASSGASGTYEQYF. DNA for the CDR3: TGTGCCAGCAGTGGGGCTAGCGGGACATACGAGCAGTACTTC.

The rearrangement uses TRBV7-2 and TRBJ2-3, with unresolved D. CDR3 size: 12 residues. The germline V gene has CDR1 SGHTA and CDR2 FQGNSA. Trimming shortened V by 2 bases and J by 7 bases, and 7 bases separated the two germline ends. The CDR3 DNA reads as TGTGCCAGCAGCTTACCCCTGTATACGCAGTATTTT. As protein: CASSLPLYTQYF.

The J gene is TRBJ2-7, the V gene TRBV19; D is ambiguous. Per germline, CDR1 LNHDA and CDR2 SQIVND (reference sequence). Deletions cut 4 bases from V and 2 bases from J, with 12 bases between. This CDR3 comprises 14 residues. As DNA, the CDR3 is TGTGCCAGTAGTAGAGAATTAAAACCCTACGAGCAGTACTTC. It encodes CASSRELKPYEQYF.

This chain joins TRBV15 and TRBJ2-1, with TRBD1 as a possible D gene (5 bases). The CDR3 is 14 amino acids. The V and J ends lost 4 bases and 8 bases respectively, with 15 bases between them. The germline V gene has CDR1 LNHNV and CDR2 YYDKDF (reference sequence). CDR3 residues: CATSIFSLGDEQFF. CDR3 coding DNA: TGTGCCACCAGCATTTTTTCTTTAGGGGATGAGCAGTTCTTC.

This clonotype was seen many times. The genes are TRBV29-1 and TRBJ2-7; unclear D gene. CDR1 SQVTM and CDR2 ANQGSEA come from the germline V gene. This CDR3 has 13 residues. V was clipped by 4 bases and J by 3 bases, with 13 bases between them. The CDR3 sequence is CSVAHSSYYEQYF. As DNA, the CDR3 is TGCAGCGTTGCTCACAGCTCTTACTACGAGCAGTACTTC.

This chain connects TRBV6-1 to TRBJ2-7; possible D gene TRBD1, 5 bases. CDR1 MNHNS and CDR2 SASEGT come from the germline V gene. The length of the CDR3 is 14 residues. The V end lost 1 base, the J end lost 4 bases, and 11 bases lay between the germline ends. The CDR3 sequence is CASSEGWGRYEQYF. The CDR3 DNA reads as TGTGCCAGCAGTGAAGGGTGGGGCCGTTACGAGCAGTACTTC.

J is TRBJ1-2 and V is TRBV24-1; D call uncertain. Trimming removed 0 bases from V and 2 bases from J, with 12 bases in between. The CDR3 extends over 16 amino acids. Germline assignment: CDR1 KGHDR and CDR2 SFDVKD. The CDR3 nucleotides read TGTGCCACCAGTGATTTGTGGGCCGGATCGAACTATGGCTACACCTTC. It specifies CATSDLWAGSNYGYTF.

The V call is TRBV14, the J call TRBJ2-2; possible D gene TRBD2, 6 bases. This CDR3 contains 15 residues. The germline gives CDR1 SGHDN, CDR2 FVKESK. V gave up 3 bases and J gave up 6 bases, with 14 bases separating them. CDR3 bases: TGTGCCAGCAGCCAGGCCCGTGGAGGGCCCGGGGAGCTGTTTTTT. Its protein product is CASSQARGGPGELFF.

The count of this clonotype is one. This chain's CDR3 is CASSFNGGESDTQYF. CDR3 DNA sequence: TGTGCCAGCAGCTTTAACGGGGGCGAGTCCGATACGCAGTATTTT. The V gene is TRBV7-2, the J gene TRBJ2-3; D may correspond to TRBD1 or TRBD2 (6 bases each). From germline, CDR1 is SGHTA and CDR2 FQGNSA. The CDR3 is 15 amino acids. Trimming took off 3 bases at V and 6 bases at J, with 16 bases between the two ends.